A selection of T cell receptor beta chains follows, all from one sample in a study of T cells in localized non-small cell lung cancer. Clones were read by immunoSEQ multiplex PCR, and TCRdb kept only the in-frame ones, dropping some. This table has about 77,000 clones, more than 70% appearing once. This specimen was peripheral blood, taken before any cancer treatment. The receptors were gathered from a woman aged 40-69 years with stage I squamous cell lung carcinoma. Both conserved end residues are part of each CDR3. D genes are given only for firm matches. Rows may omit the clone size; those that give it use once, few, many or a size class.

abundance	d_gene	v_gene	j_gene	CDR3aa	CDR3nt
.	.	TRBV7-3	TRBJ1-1	CASSPRDGNTEAFF	TGTGCCAGCAGCCCGCGGGACGGGAACACTGAAGCTTTCTTT
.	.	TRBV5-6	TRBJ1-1	CASSWAGTEAFF	TGTGCCAGCAGCTGGGCGGGGACGGAAGCTTTCTTT
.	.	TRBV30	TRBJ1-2	CAWGQGIRYGYTF	TGTGCCTGGGGGCAGGGGATTCGCTATGGCTACACCTTC
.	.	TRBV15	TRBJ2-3	CATSRDGGASTDTQYF	TGTGCCACCAGCAGAGATGGGGGGGCGAGCACAGATACGCAGTATTTT
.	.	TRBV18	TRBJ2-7	CASSLGRGYEQYF	TGTGCCAGCTCACTGGGCAGGGGATACGAGCAGTACTTC
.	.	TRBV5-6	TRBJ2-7	CASSLGSGNLEQYF	TGTGCCAGCAGCTTGGGCAGCGGAAACCTCGAGCAGTACTTC
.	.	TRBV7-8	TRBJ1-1	CASSLVGPTFGWTEAFF	TGTGCCAGCAGCTTAGTGGGGCCGACTTTCGGGTGGACTGAAGCTTTCTTT
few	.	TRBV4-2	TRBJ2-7	CASSQGGQSYEQYF	TGTGCCAGCAGCCAGGGGGGACAGTCCTACGAGCAGTACTTC
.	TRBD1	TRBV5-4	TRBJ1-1	CASSLEDRAEAFF	TGTGCCAGCAGCTTAGAGGACAGGGCTGAAGCTTTCTTT
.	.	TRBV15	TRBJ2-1	CATSRDNDNNEQFF	TGTGCCACCAGCAGAGATAACGACAACAATGAGCAGTTCTTC
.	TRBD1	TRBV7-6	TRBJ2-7	CASSFKFRGRVGSSFSYEQYF	TGTGCCAGCAGCTTTAAGTTCAGGGGGCGCGTCGGGAGTTCATTTTCCTACGAGCAGTACTTC
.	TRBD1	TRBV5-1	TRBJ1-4	CASSFGQGRSEKLFF	TGCGCCAGCAGCTTTGGACAGGGGCGATCTGAAAAACTGTTTTTT
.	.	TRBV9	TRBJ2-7	CASSVGGGTYEQYF	TGTGCCAGCAGCGTAGGTGGGGGGACCTACGAGCAGTACTTC
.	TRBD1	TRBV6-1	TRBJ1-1	CASSERATGGNTEAFF	TGTGCCAGCAGTGAAAGAGCGACAGGGGGGAACACTGAAGCTTTCTTT
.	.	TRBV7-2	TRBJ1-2	CASSLSGTDYGYTF	TGTGCCAGCAGCTTATCCGGGACCGACTATGGCTACACCTTC
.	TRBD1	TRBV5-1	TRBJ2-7	CASSQGQGAHEQYF	TGCGCCAGCAGCCAGGGACAGGGGGCCCACGAGCAGTACTTC
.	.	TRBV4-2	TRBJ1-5	CASSQEGLGRELAYQPQHF	TGTGCCAGCAGCCAAGAGGGGCTTGGCAGGGAGTTGGCCTATCAGCCCCAGCATTTT
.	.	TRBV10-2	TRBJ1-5	CASRRGVNQPQHF	TGCGCCAGCAGGCGGGGAGTGAATCAGCCCCAGCATTTT
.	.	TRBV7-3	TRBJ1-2	CASSLKAGNGYTF	TGTGCCAGCAGCTTAAAAGCTGGGAATGGCTACACCTTC
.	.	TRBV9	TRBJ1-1	CASSVDVAAEAFF	TGTGCCAGCAGCGTAGATGTAGCAGCTGAAGCTTTCTTT
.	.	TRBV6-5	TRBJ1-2	CASSYPQALYGYTF	TGTGCCAGCAGTTACCCTCAGGCGCTTTATGGCTACACCTTC
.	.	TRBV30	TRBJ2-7	CAWRESGYEQYF	TGTGCCTGGAGGGAGTCCGGTTACGAGCAGTACTTC
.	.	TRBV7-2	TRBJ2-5	CASSLTGKETQYF	TGTGCCAGCAGCTTAACAGGGAAAGAGACCCAGTACTTC
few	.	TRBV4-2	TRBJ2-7	CASSQDGRNPYEQYF	TGTGCCAGCAGCCAAGATGGCAGGAACCCCTACGAGCAGTACTTC
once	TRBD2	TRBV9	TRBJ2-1	CASSPQPAGRDEQFF	TGTGCCAGCAGCCCTCAGCCGGCAGGGAGGGATGAGCAGTTCTTC
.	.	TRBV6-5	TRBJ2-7	CASSPDGYEQYF	TGTGCCAGCAGCCCGGACGGCTACGAGCAGTACTTC
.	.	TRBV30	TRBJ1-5	CAWKVPRANQPQHF	TGTGCCTGGAAAGTACCCAGGGCCAATCAGCCCCAGCATTTT
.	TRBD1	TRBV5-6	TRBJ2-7	CASSMTGDRGDVEQYF	TGTGCCAGCAGCATGACCGGGGACAGGGGGGATGTCGAGCAGTACTTC
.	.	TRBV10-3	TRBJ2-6	CAISSPGLSGGANVLTF	TGTGCCATCAGTAGCCCCGGATTATCCGGGGGGGCCAACGTCCTGACTTTC
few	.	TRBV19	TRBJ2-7	CASSIGIVSSYEQYF	TGTGCCAGTAGTATCGGTATAGTCAGCTCCTACGAGCAGTACTTC
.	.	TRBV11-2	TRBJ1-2	CASSLGDAGVYGYTF	TGTGCCAGCAGCTTAGGGGATGCCGGGGTCTATGGCTACACCTTC
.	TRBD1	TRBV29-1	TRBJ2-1	CRTGGSSYNEQFF	TGTCGGACAGGGGGGAGCTCCTACAATGAGCAGTTCTTC
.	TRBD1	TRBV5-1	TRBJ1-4	CASSFGQGGSTNEKLFF	TGCGCCAGCAGCTTCGGACAGGGGGGCTCCACTAATGAAAAACTGTTTTTT
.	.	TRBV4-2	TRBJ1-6	CASSLGSYNSPLHF	TGTGCCAGCAGCCTGGGATCTTATAATTCACCCCTCCACTTT
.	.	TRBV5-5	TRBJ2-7	CASNREWASYEQYF	TGTGCCAGCAACAGGGAATGGGCCTCCTACGAGCAGTACTTC
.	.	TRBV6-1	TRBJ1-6	CASRPGESPLHF	TGTGCCAGTAGACCGGGAGAATCACCCCTCCACTTT
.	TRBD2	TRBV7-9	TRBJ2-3	CASSLGNSGAGTDTQYF	TGTGCCAGCAGCTTGGGGAATAGCGGGGCCGGCACAGATACGCAGTATTTT